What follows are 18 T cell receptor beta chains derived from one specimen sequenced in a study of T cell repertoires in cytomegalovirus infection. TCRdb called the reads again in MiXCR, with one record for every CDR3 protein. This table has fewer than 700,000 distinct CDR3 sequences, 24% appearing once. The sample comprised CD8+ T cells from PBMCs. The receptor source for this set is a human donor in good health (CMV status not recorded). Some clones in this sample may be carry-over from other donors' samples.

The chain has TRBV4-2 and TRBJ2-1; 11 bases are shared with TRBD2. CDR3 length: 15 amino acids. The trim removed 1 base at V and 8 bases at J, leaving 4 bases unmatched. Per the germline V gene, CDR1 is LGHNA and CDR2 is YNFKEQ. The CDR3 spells CASSQVAGGQDEQFF. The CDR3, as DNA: TGTGCCAGCAGCCAAGTAGCGGGGGGGCAGGATGAGCAGTTCTTC.

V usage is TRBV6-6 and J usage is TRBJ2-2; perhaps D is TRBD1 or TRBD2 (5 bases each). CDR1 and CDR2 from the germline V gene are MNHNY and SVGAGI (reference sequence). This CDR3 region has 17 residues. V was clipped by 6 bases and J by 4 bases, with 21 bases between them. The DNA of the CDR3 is TGTGCCAGCAGGACCCGGTCTGGGGGAGAACGCACCGGGGAGCTGTTTTTT. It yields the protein CASRTRSGGERTGELFF.

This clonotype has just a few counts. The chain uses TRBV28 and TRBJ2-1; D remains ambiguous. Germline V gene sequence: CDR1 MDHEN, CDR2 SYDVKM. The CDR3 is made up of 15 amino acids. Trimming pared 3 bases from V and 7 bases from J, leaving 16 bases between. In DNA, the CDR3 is TGTGCCAGCAGTTTCCTATCAAACGTCAAGAATGAGCAGTTCTTC. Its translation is CASSFLSNVKNEQFF.

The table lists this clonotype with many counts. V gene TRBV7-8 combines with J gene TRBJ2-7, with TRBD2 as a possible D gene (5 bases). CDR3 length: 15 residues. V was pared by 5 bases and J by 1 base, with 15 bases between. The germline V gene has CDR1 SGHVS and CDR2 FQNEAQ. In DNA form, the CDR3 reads TGTGCCAGCAGCACGGGTGGGTCGGGGTCCTACGAGCAGTACGTC. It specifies CASSTGGSGSYEQYV.

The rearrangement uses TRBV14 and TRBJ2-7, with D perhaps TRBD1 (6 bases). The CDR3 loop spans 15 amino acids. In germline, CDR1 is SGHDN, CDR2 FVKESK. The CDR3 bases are TGTGCCAGCCGCCAACAGGGATTTGGGAACTACGAGCAGTACGTC. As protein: CASRQQGFGNYEQYV.

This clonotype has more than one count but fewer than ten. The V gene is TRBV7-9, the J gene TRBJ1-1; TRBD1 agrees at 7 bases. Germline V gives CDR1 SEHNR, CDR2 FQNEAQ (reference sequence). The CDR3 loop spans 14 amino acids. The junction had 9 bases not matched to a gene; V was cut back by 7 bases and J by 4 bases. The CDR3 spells CASTIKQGSTEAFF. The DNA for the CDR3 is TGTGCCAGCACGATCAAACAGGGGAGCACTGAAGCTTTCTTT. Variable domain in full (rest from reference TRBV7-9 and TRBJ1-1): DTGVSQNPRHKITKRGQNVTFRCDPISEHNRLYWYRQTLGQGPEFLTYFQNEAQLEKSRLLSDRFSAERPKGSFSTLEIQRTEQGDSAMYLCASTIKQGSTEAFFGQGTRLTVV.

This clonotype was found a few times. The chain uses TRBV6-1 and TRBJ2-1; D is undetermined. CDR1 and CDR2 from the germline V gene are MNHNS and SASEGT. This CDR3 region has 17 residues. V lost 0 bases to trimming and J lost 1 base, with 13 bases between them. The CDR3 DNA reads TGTGCCAGCAGTGAAGCCGTCAGCCCTGATTCCTACAATGAGCAGTTCTTC. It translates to CASSEAVSPDSYNEQFF.

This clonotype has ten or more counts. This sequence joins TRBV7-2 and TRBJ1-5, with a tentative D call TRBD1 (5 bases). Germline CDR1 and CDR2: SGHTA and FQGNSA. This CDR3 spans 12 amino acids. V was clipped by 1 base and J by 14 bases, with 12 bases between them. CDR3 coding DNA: TGTGCCAGCAGCTTAGGAGGGGACGGGAAGCATTTT. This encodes CASSLGGDGKHF.

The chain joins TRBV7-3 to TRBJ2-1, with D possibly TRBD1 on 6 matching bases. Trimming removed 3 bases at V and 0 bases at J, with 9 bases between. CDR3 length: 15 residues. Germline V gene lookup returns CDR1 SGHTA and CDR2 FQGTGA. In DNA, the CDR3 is TGTGCCAGCAGCTTCCGGGACACCTCCTACAATGAGCAGTTCTTC. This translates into CASSFRDTSYNEQFF.

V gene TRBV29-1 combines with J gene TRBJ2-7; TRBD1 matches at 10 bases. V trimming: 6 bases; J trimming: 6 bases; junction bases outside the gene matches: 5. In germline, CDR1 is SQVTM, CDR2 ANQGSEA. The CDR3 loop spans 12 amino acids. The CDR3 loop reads CSVETGGAEQYV. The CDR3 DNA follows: TGCAGCGTCGAGACAGGGGGCGCCGAGCAGTACGTC.

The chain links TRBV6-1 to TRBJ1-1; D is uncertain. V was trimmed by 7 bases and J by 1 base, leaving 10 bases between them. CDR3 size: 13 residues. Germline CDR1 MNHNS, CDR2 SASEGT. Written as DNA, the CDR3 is TGTGCCAGCAAGAAGATATCGAACACTGAAGCTTTCTTT. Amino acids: CASKKISNTEAFF.

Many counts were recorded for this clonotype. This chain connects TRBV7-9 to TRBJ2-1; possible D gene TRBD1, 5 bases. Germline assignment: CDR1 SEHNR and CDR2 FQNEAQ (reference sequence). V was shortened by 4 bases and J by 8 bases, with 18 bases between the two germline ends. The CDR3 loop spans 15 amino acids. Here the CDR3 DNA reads TGTGCCAGCAGCTCCGCCCTAGGGGTTCTCGATGAGCAGTTCTTC. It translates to CASSSALGVLDEQFF.

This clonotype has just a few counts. The CDR3 is CASSSEVWAGTPEAFF. CDR3 bases: TGTGCCAGCAGCTCAGAGGTGTGGGCAGGGACCCCTGAAGCTTTCTTT. This chain joins TRBV7-6 and TRBJ1-1; perhaps TRBD1 as D (5 bases). V lost 4 bases and J 6 bases, leaving 21 bases between the germline ends. The CDR3 consists of 16 residues. Germline CDR1 reads SGHVS; CDR2 reads FNYEAQ.

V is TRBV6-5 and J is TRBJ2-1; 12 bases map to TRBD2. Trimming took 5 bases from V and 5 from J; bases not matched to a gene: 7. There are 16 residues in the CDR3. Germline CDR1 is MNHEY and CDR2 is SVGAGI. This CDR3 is CASSNLGLAGHNEQFF. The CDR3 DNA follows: TGTGCCAGCAGTAACCTGGGACTAGCGGGCCACAATGAGCAGTTCTTC.

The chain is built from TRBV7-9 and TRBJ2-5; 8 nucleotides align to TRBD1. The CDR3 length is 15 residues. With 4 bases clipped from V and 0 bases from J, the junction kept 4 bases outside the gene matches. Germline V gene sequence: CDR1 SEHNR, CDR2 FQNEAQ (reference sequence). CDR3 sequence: CASSYPDRDQETQYF. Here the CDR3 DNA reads TGTGCCAGCAGCTACCCGGACAGGGACCAAGAGACCCAGTACTTC.

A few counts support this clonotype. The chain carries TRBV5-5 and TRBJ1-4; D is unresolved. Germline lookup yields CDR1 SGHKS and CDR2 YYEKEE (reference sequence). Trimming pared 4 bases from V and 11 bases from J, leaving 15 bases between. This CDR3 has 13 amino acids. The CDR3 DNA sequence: TGTGCCAGCAGCGAGACGGACCGTGGGAAACTGTTTTTT. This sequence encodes CASSETDRGKLFF.

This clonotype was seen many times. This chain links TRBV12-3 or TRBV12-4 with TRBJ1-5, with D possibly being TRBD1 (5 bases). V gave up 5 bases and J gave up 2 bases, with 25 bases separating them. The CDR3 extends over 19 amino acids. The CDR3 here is CASSPSRDSLSWGNQPQHF. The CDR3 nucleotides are TGTGCCAGCAGTCCTTCGCGGGACTCCTTGTCCTGGGGCAATCAGCCCCAGCATTTT.

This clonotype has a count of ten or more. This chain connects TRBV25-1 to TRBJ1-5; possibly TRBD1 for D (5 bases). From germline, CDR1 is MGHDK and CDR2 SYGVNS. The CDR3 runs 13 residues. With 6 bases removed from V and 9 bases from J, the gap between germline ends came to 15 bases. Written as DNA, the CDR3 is TGTGCCAGCAGGGGGCATCCCCAGGGGCCCCAGCATTTT. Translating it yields CASRGHPQGPQHF.